This TCR beta chain stems from a study of blood T cell repertoires in COVID-19. About the research overall: The study drew acute and convalescent COVID-19 samples from the United States, Italy and Spain. Sample material is recorded as cDNA or gDNA derived from T cells, B-cell-depleted T cells, or PBMCs.

Study processing details: Amplification from reference gene primers served as the basis for estimated nucleated cell counts. Clones were read by immunoSEQ multiplex PCR, and TCRdb kept only the in-frame ones, dropping some. Clone size and V and J calls were adopted from that table, with D and trimming inferred from the DNA. This repertoire shows more than 200,000 clones, less than 90% found once; its top ten account for over 1.5%. The germline V gene encodes CDR1 MNHNS and CDR2 SASEGT. The CDR3 runs to 18 residues. V lost 3 bases to trimming and J lost 10 bases; unmatched junction nucleotides: 16. The chain employs TRBV6-1 and TRBJ2-1, with 12 bases matching TRBD2. This sequence originates from a man younger than 40 with active or convalescent COVID-19. Specimen: peripheral blood. CDR3 in amino acids: CASSDWLAGGSSTIEQFF. As DNA, the CDR3 is TGTGCCAGCAGTGACTGGCTAGCGGGGGGGTCGTCAACAATAGAGCAGTTCTTC.